Listed below are T cell receptor beta chains from one sample, sequenced in a study of a mutant IDH1 vaccine in newly diagnosed glioma. Assay used: immunoSEQ multiplex PCR; TCRdb lists only in-frame clones, some missing. This table holds tens of thousands of clones, 80% to 90% found once. Sequenced here: PBMCs, sampled from a glioma patient treated with radiotherapy, temozolomide or both. Source of these receptors: a woman aged 50 to 60 with glioma. The CDR3 runs from the conserved cysteine through the conserved F or W. A D gene is named only where the DNA matches it firmly. The size of a clone is reported for some rows only, either as once, few or many, or as a class for expanded clones.

>NA|TRBJ1-1|TRBV18|NA
TGTGCCAGCTCCCCGATGGGAGGGGGGCTTTCTTTATCTGAAGCTTTCTTT
CASSPMGGGLSLSEAFF
>once|TRBJ2-5|TRBV25-1|NA
TGTGCCAGCTCATGGAGTGAAGAGACCCAGTACTTC
CASSWSEETQYF
>NA|TRBJ1-5|TRBV6-5|TRBD1
TGTGCCAGCAGCCGAGACAGGGTCCGCAGACAGCCCCAGCATTTT
CASSRDRVRRQPQHF
>NA|TRBJ1-3|TRBV19|TRBD1
TGTGCCAGTAGTTCTACAGGGGGCTCTGGAAACACCATATATTTT
CASSSTGGSGNTIYF
>few|TRBJ2-7|TRBV10-3|TRBD1
TGTGCCATCTCTCCTTGGGGACAGCCCCTGGAGCAGTACTTC
CAISPWGQPLEQYF
>NA|TRBJ2-3|TRBV7-9|TRBD1
TGTGCCAGCAGCTCGACCCGGACAGGGGAAGGAGCAGATACGCAGTATTTT
CASSSTRTGEGADTQYF
>NA|TRBJ2-4|TRBV9|TRBD1
TGTGCCAGCAGCGCCGGACAGGGGGGAAACATTCAGTACTTC
CASSAGQGGNIQYF
>NA|TRBJ1-4|TRBV18|NA
TGTGCCAGCTCACCACAAGGTCCAGGGACTAATGAAAAACTGTTTTTT
CASSPQGPGTNEKLFF
>NA|TRBJ2-3|TRBV6-1|TRBD2
TGTGCCAGCAGTGGCAGAACAGCGGGGGGGGATACGCAGTATTTT
CASSGRTAGGDTQYF
>NA|TRBJ1-6|TRBV4-1|TRBD1
TGCGCCAGCAGCCAAGGGACAGGGGGCCCCTATAATTCACCCCTCCACTTT
CASSQGTGGPYNSPLHF
>once|TRBJ2-5|TRBV5-1|TRBD2
TGCGCCAGCAGCTTGGAGTCTAGCGGGGGGGTAGGGAAGTCCCAGTACTTC
CASSLESSGGVGKSQYF
>few|TRBJ2-2|TRBV13|NA
TGTGCCAGCAGCAATACACGGCGGGAGCTGTTTTTT
CASSNTRRELFF
>once|TRBJ2-7|TRBV5-5|TRBD1
TGTGCCAGCAGCATTTCGCCGGGACAGGGTCCCTACGAGCAGTACTTC
CASSISPGQGPYEQYF
>few|TRBJ1-1|TRBV18|NA
TGTGCCAGCTCACAACACGAGATGACTGAAGCTTTCTTT
CASSQHEMTEAFF
>NA|TRBJ2-7|TRBV9|TRBD2
TGTGCCAGCAGCGTACCCCTGCGGGGGGCCCCGTACGAGCAGTACTTC
CASSVPLRGAPYEQYF
>NA|TRBJ1-6|TRBV7-9|NA
TGTGCCAGCAGCTTAGTAAGGGCAGGGGCTAGTAATTCACCCCTCCACTTT
CASSLVRAGASNSPLHF
>NA|TRBJ1-2|TRBV27|NA
TGTGCCAGCAGGATGGGGCAGGGGACCGGGAGAGACTATGGCTACACCTTC
CASRMGQGTGRDYGYTF
>NA|TRBJ1-5|TRBV27|NA
TGTGCCAGCAGTTTACAGGGGATCAATCAGCCCCAGCATTTT
CASSLQGINQPQHF
>NA|TRBJ2-7|TRBV6-1|NA
TGTGCCAGCAGTGAAGAAGTCTTCTACGAGCAGTACTTC
CASSEEVFYEQYF
>once|TRBJ2-2|TRBV27|NA
TGTGCCAGCAGTTCCCGCACTGATACCGGGGAGCTGTTTTTT
CASSSRTDTGELFF
>once|TRBJ1-2|TRBV9|TRBD1
TGTGCCAGCAGCCCCCGGGACAGGGAAGTAGGGAGCTATGGCTACACCTTC
CASSPRDREVGSYGYTF
>NA|TRBJ2-5|TRBV6-1|NA
TGTGCCAGCAAGGCCGCCTCAGCGGAGACCCAGTACTTC
CASKAASAETQYF
>NA|TRBJ1-5|TRBV6-1|NA
TGTGCCAGCAGTGGGGGAGACAGTTATCAGCCCCAGCATTTT
CASSGGDSYQPQHF
>NA|TRBJ2-1|TRBV14|NA
TGTGCCAGCAGCCTCTCGACTCGTCTTACGGACGGTGAGCAGTTCTTC
CASSLSTRLTDGEQFF
>NA|TRBJ1-5|TRBV6-1|TRBD1
TGTGCCAGCAGTACAACAGGGGTCGGCAATCAGCCCCAGCATTTT
CASSTTGVGNQPQHF
>NA|TRBJ1-3|TRBV4-2|NA
TGTGCCAGCAGCCAGGGCCCAGTGAGCTCTGGAAACACCATATATTTT
CASSQGPVSSGNTIYF
>NA|TRBJ2-5|TRBV10-3|NA
TGTGCCATCAGTGAGGGGGCCATGGGCGGGGAGACCCAGTACTTC
CAISEGAMGGETQYF
>NA|TRBJ1-4|TRBV6-5|NA
TGTGCCAGCAGTCTGTTAGGCGGGAAACTGTTTTTT
CASSLLGGKLFF
>NA|TRBJ2-7|TRBV19|NA
TGTGCCAGTCTGGCTTCTGGTCCCCCCTACGAGCAGTACTTC
CASLASGPPYEQYF
>NA|TRBJ2-5|TRBV5-1|TRBD2
TGCGCCAGCAGCTTGCGGGTAGCGGGTCAAGAGACCCAGTACTTC
CASSLRVAGQETQYF
>NA|TRBJ1-2|TRBV6-6|TRBD1
TGTGCCAGCAGTGTGCGCCCGGGACAGAACTATGGCTACACCTTC
CASSVRPGQNYGYTF
>once|TRBJ1-1|TRBV19|NA
TGTGCCAGTAGTAATTTAGCGGGGGTCACTGAAGCTTTCTTT
CASSNLAGVTEAFF
>NA|TRBJ1-4|TRBV15|NA
TGTGCCACCAGCAGAGCCCGGACAGCAACTAATGAAAAACTGTTTTTT
CATSRARTATNEKLFF
>once|TRBJ1-5|TRBV6-1|NA
TGTGCCAGCAGTGCCAGGGGACATAGCAATCAGCCCCAGCATTTT
CASSARGHSNQPQHF
>NA|TRBJ1-3|TRBV6-4|NA
TGTGCCAGCAGTGAGTTAGGGAACAGCGGAAACACCATATATTTT
CASSELGNSGNTIYF
>few|TRBJ1-1|TRBV14|NA
TGTGCCAGCAGCCTCGTGTCAAGTAATACTGAAGCTTTCTTT
CASSLVSSNTEAFF
>once|TRBJ2-5|TRBV6-5|NA
TGTGCCAGCAGTTACTCCGGGACATCTCAAGAGACCCAGTACTTC
CASSYSGTSQETQYF
>few|TRBJ2-7|TRBV29-1|NA
TGCAGCGTTGGGGTAGGATACGAGCAGTACTTC
CSVGVGYEQYF
>NA|TRBJ2-7|TRBV19|TRBD1
TGTGCCAGTTCAAGGACAGGGGCCTACGAGCAGTACTTC
CASSRTGAYEQYF
>NA|TRBJ2-5|TRBV30|NA
TGTGCCTGGAGTGTTGGCGGGGCGTCGGAGACCCAGTACTTC
CAWSVGGASETQYF
>once|TRBJ2-7|TRBV7-2|TRBD2
TGTGCCAGCAGCTACCGGGGGGGGAGGGCCACTTTCTACGAGCAGTACTTC
CASSYRGGRATFYEQYF